These 25 T cell receptor beta chains were all obtained from the same sample, sequenced in a study of beta chain features in type 1 diabetes. The isolated RNA, all of it, was reverse transcribed, so expressed TCRB transcripts were what got sequenced. Profiling relied on immunoSEQ multiplex PCR, and the TCRdb table lists in-frame clones only, not all of them. The sample lists hundreds of thousands of clones, 14% occurring once. The sequencing input was central memory CD4+ T cells from blood. These receptors came from a young man in good health.

This chain connects TRBV30 to TRBJ2-1, with 7 bases that match TRBD2. CDR1 GTSNPN and CDR2 SVGIG come from the germline V gene (reference sequence). The V segment lost 2 bases and the J segment 7 bases; nucleotides outside the gene matches: 20. CDR3 length equals 18 residues. CDR3 protein: CAWSSSLGGVRLSNEQFF. DNA for the CDR3: TGTGCCTGGAGTTCATCACTTGGGGGGGTTAGGTTGTCGAATGAGCAGTTCTTC.

The table lists this clone with a few counts. Other DNA sequences from this sample encode an identical CDR3 as well. This chain links TRBV5-1 with TRBJ2-7; 7 bases are a match to TRBD1. Germline CDR1 and CDR2: SGHRS and YFSETQ. The CDR3 runs 13 residues. The ends lost 0 bases at V and 4 bases at J; junction bases unmatched: 1. The CDR3 DNA reads as TGCGCCAGCAGCTTGGAGACAGGGTACGAGCAGTACGTC. Amino acids: CASSLETGYEQYV.

This clone was observed a handful of times. The chain employs TRBV30 and TRBJ1-1, with 7 positions matching TRBD1. Germline assignment: CDR1 GTSNPN and CDR2 SVGIG (reference sequence). The CDR3 sequence is 14 residues long. Trimming removed 4 bases from V and 4 bases from J; junction bases left unmatched: 9. DNA of the CDR3: TGTGCCTGGATCAATAAGGGGGCGTCCACTGAAGCTTTCTTT. This translates into CAWINKGASTEAFF.

This clone has only a few counts. The CDR3 coding sequence is TGTGCCAGCAGAGAAACGGGACCGACCAATGAGCAGTTCTTC. Translation: CASRETGPTNEQFF. The chain uses TRBV2 and TRBJ2-1; D is tentatively TRBD1 or TRBD2 (5 bases each). CDR1 is SNHLY, CDR2 FYNNEI, per germline. Trimming pared 6 bases from V and 6 bases from J, leaving 15 bases between. The CDR3 runs to 14 residues.

The chain couples TRBV5-4 to TRBJ2-3; 7 nucleotides match TRBD1. The CDR3 is 14 residues long. V dropped 5 bases and J dropped 6; count of bases not matched to a gene: 9. Germline values: CDR1 SGHNT, CDR2 YYREEE (reference sequence). The CDR3 protein is CASRTGTEQDTQYF. CDR3 coding DNA: TGTGCCAGCAGGACCGGGACAGAGCAGGATACGCAGTATTTT.

Only a few counts were recorded for this clone. V gene TRBV7-4 combines with J gene TRBJ1-5; D remains unclear. CDR3 length equals 18 residues. Trimming removed 4 bases from V and 5 bases from J, with 24 bases in between. Germline CDR1 SGHVT, CDR2 SQSDAQ. CDR3 sequence reads: CASSSVGVIPLRDQPQHF. In DNA, the CDR3 is TGTGCCAGCAGCTCCGTTGGGGTTATTCCCTTAAGGGATCAGCCCCAGCATTTT.

This clone was found many times. This chain joins TRBV2 and TRBJ2-7, with TRBD2 identical over 9 bases. The V gene's germline CDR1 is SNHLY and CDR2 FYNNEI. V shed 6 bases, J shed 4 bases, and the junction held 1 base outside the gene matches. The CDR3 sequence is 12 residues long. DNA for the CDR3: TGTGCCAGCAGGGGACTAGCATACGAGCAGTACGTC. It codes for CASRGLAYEQYV.

This clone was seen more than once but under ten times. The chain carries TRBV7-2 and TRBJ2-4, with D possibly matching TRBD2 (7 bases). V was shortened by 5 bases and J by 1 base, with 18 bases between the two germline ends. The CDR3 is made up of 17 amino acids. Per germline, CDR1 SGHTA and CDR2 FQGNSA. The CDR3 nucleotides are TGTGCCAGCAGCCCGAGGGGGGGGCCCGGGGCCAAAAACATTCAGTACTTC. It codes for CASSPRGGPGAKNIQYF.

This clone has only a few counts. The V and J genes are TRBV5-1 and TRBJ2-1, with unresolved D. The CDR3 is made up of 14 amino acids. Trimming cost V 5 bases and J 0 bases, with 9 bases left between them. Per germline, CDR1 SGHRS and CDR2 YFSETQ. The CDR3 DNA is TGCGCCAGCAGTTGGACGAGCTCCTACAATGAGCAGTTCTTC. As protein: CASSWTSSYNEQFF.

The CDR3 region has the DNA TGTGCCAGCACCCATGCGGGTCTTTCGGGGAGACCCAATGAGCAGTTCTTC. Translation gives CASTHAGLSGRPNEQFF. The rearrangement uses TRBV7-4 and TRBJ2-1; TRBD2 is a possible D gene (5 bases). In germline, CDR1 is SGHVT, CDR2 SQSDAQ. This CDR3 region has 17 residues. V was clipped by 7 bases and J by 6 bases, with 25 bases between them.

This clone appeared a few times. CDR3 bases: TGTGCCAGCAGTGACGGGCCGAACTACGAGCAGTACGTC. This encodes CASSDGPNYEQYV. The rearrangement joins TRBV6-4 to TRBJ2-7, with D unclear. The germline CDR1 and CDR2 sequences are MRHNA and SNTAGT. Trimming pared 2 bases from V and 3 bases from J, leaving 8 bases between. The length of the CDR3 is 13 residues.

CDR3 DNA sequence: TGTGCCAGCAGCCAAGAACCGAGCTCTAGCACAGATACGCAGTATTTT. This codes for CASSQEPSSSTDTQYF. The chain employs TRBV4-2 and TRBJ2-3, with D uncertain. Germline V CDR1 and CDR2: LGHNA, YNFKEQ. Between the trimmed V and J ends, which lost 0 bases and 0 bases, there was a span of 10 bases. The CDR3 length is 16 residues.

This chain connects TRBV29-1 to TRBJ2-3, with D possibly matching TRBD2 (5 bases). Trimming took 7 bases from V and 6 from J, leaving 11 bases between them. The CDR3 runs to 11 residues. The germline V gene encodes CDR1 SQVTM and CDR2 ANQGSEA. CDR3 bases: TGCAGCGGGATAGCGTCGGATACGCAGTATTTT. This encodes CSGIASDTQYF.

This clone was picked up a small number of times. The chain recombines TRBV4-2 with TRBJ1-3, with unresolved D. Germline CDR1 and CDR2: LGHNA and YNFKEQ. The ends were cut back, 0 bases at V and 4 bases at J, with 13 bases in the middle. This CDR3 spans 16 amino acids. CDR3 sequence: CASSQERETPGNTIYF. CDR3 in DNA: TGTGCCAGCAGCCAAGAAAGGGAAACCCCAGGAAACACCATATATTTT.

In regard to this clone: The junction departs from germline at one end; a sequencing error may be responsible. The chain couples TRBV5-5 to TRBJ2-7; D remains unclear. Germline V gene lookup returns CDR1 SGHKS and CDR2 YYEKEE (reference sequence). The length of the CDR3 is 13 residues. The CDR3 loop is CASSPGPPWEQYF. CDR3 nucleotide sequence: TGCGCCAGCAGCCCCGGACCCCCCTGGGAGCAGTACTTC.

This clone was seen a handful of times. V is TRBV11-2 and J is TRBJ2-1; TRBD2 matches at 8 bases. This CDR3 spans 16 amino acids. Germline CDR1 reads SGHAT; CDR2 reads FQNNGV. V lost 5 bases, J lost 4 bases, and 10 bases stayed unmatched. The CDR3 spells CASSALGAGGYNEQFF. CDR3 in DNA: TGTGCCAGCAGCGCCTTGGGGGCGGGGGGTTACAATGAGCAGTTCTTC. The variable domain in full, completed from reference TRBV11-2 and TRBJ2-1, reads EAGVAQSPRYKIIEKRQSVAFWCNPISGHATLYWYQQILGQGPKLLIQFQNNGVVDDSQLPKDRFSAERLKGVDSTLKIQPAKLEDSAVYLCASSALGAGGYNEQFFGPGTRLTVL.

This clone came up a few times. The genes are TRBV7-2 and TRBJ1-6; tentative D call: TRBD1 (5 bases). CDR3 length: 15 residues. Germline CDR1 is SGHTA and CDR2 is FQGNSA. V shed 1 base and J shed 9 bases, with 13 bases lying between them. CDR3 region: CASSLGITGASPLHF. The CDR3 DNA is TGTGCCAGCAGCTTAGGGATTACAGGTGCTTCACCCCTCCACTTT.

This clone was seen a handful of times. In DNA form, the CDR3 reads TGTGCCAGCAGGGATCACAATAATTCACCCCTCCACTTT. It codes for CASRDHNNSPLHF. The chain employs TRBV7-8 and TRBJ1-6; no reliable D call. The CDR3 covers 13 residues. From germline, CDR1 is SGHVS and CDR2 FQNEAQ. The V gene lost 6 bases and the J gene lost 5 bases, with 8 bases spanning the gap. Full variable domain (outside the CDR3, taken from reference TRBV7-8 and TRBJ1-6): GAGVSQSPRYKVAKRGQDVALRCDPISGHVSLFWYQQALGQGPEFLTYFQNEAQLDKSGLPSDRFFAERPEGSVSTLKIQRTQQEDSAVYLCASRDHNNSPLHFGNGTRLTVT.

This clone was seen only a few times. J is TRBJ1-4 and V is TRBV19; perhaps TRBD1 as D (5 bases). This CDR3 is 14 amino acids long. Deletions cut 6 bases from V and 0 bases from J, with 8 bases between. The germline V gene encodes CDR1 LNHDA and CDR2 SQIVND (reference sequence). As DNA, the CDR3 is TGTGCCAGTAGCGACAGATCAACTAATGAAAAACTGTTTTTT. This gives the protein CASSDRSTNEKLFF. Full variable domain (rest looked up from reference TRBV19 and TRBJ1-4): DGGITQSPKYLFRKEGQNVTLSCEQNLNHDAMYWYRQDPGQGLRLIYYSQIVNDFQKGDIAEGYSVSREKKESFPLTVTSAQKNPTAFYLCASSDRSTNEKLFFGSGTQLSVL.

This clone was detected ten times or more. The CDR3 region has the DNA TGCGCCAGCAGAGGTGGGACAGCCGACATGAACACTGAAGCTTTCTTT. This translates into CASRGGTADMNTEAFF. V is TRBV10-2 and J is TRBJ1-1; 7 nucleotides line up with TRBD1. Germline V gene data show CDR1 as WSHSY and CDR2 as SAAADI. V lost 6 bases to trimming and J lost 0 bases; unmatched junction nucleotides: 10. The CDR3 spans 16 residues.

This clone was seen a few times. The J gene is TRBJ1-5, the V gene TRBV7-9; D not certain. Trimming left V 6 bases short and J 3 bases short, with 15 bases between. The CDR3 sequence is 15 residues long. Germline loops: CDR1 SEHNR, CDR2 FQNEAQ (reference sequence). CDR3 amino acids: CASSPIKRVNQPQHF. For the CDR3, the DNA is TGTGCCAGCAGTCCCATAAAGAGGGTCAATCAGCCCCAGCATTTT.

The chain links TRBV10-3 to TRBJ1-2; D is uncertain. Germline V lookup: CDR1 ENHRY, CDR2 SYGVKD. The CDR3 is made up of 12 amino acids. DNA for the CDR3: TGTGAGCTCAGTGCGGAGAACTATGGCTACACCTTC. It is translated as CELSAENYGYTF.

This clone was counted only a few times. The chain carries TRBV11-3 and TRBJ2-3; TRBD2 matches 8 bases. The V gene end was trimmed by 5 bases and the J gene end by 6 bases; junction bases not matched to a gene: 10. This CDR3 has 15 residues. Per germline, CDR1 SGHNT and CDR2 YENEEA. CDR3 nucleotides: TGTGCCAGCAGCACGGGACTAGGGGGAGCTGATACGCAGTATTTT. The encoded protein is CASSTGLGGADTQYF.

In this sample, this clone turned up many times. The chain employs TRBV7-2 and TRBJ2-5; D perhaps matches TRBD2 (6 bases). The germline V gene has CDR1 SGHTA and CDR2 FQGNSA. Trimming stripped 2 bases from V and 5 bases from J, with 15 bases between. The CDR3 spans 15 residues. CDR3 residues: CASSLFLRGVETQYF. DNA of the CDR3: TGTGCCAGCAGCTTATTCCTGCGGGGAGTGGAGACCCAGTACTTC.

The V call is TRBV10-3, the J call TRBJ2-3, with D tentatively TRBD1 (6 bases). Germline-derived CDR1 and CDR2 are ENHRY and SYGVKD. The CDR3 runs 14 residues. V gave up 5 bases and J gave up 0 bases, with 9 bases separating them. The CDR3: CAISPGQSTDTQYF. The CDR3 DNA is TGTGCCATCAGTCCTGGACAGAGCACAGATACGCAGTATTTT.